This entry describes one T cell receptor beta chain. This clonotype was observed a handful of times. What antigen it recognizes has not been identified. No much larger clone is present one base from it, and per-base qualities are unavailable. This sample stems from a study of blood T cells in healthy people across ages (dated by TCRdb to the mid-2010s). Background on the whole study: Template switching captured roughly one uniquely barcoded TCR beta cDNA molecule per two T cells in model experiments. Using deep sequencing normalized with unique cDNA molecular identifiers, the study measured how TCR beta repertoire diversity changes with age. The donors were split into four age groups: young (average about 16 years), middle-aged (over 35), aged (62) and long-lived (approximately 89). For two donors (one aged 18 to 30 and one aged 80 or older), the study analyzed two additional independent replicas of 1 million unique cDNA reads from the same blood draw.

CDR1 LNHNV and CDR2 YYDKDF were looked up in the germline V gene (reference sequence). Counted from cysteine to phenylalanine, this CDR3 has 18 amino acids. Only the CDR3 DNA stays, 54 bases, in frame from base 1. Trimming takes 1 base off V and 1 base off J; junction bases not matched to a gene: 6. The approximately 39 donors, aged about 6 to 95 years, were systemically healthy Caucasian individuals from Russia. Ten milliliters of peripheral blood were drawn from each donor into EDTA-treated Vacutainer tubes. Ficoll-Paque density-gradient centrifugation was used to isolate PBMCs, with at least 7 million per sample. Total RNA, at least 6 micrograms per sample, was extracted from PBMCs with Trizol reagent. For every donor, flow cytometry on a PBMC aliquot measured the percentage of naive CD45RAhigh/CD27high T cells. Here is what the overall study found, with its caveats: The CMV infection status of donors was not known, potentially confounding age-related changes in expanded clonotypes. As age increased, observed TCR beta diversity per million T cells dropped in a roughly linear way, and a significant reduction was already evident by age roughly 40. Bulk unsorted PBMC profiling prevented conclusive comparison of naive and antigen-experienced compartments. Estimates of total diversity based on one million sequenced T cells were regarded as lower bounds and as underestimates. The percentage of naive T cells measured by flow cytometry correlated strongly with observed TCR beta diversity. Compared with the aged group, the long-lived group had more naive CD4+ T cells, fewer expanded clones and increased TCR diversity, suggesting age selection.

To prepare the library, 5' RACE was applied. The instrument given in TCRdb is Illumina HiSeq 2500. A second PCR of 7 to 11 cycles was performed with a sample-barcoded 5' primer and a J-beta primer mix. A unique molecular identifier was introduced onto each TCR beta cDNA molecule by a template-switch 5' adaptor carrying 12 random nucleotides. Each sample yielded at least 2.5 million CDR3-containing paired-end reads. The Mint cDNA synthesis kit, primed by a TRBC-specific oligonucleotide, was used to synthesize first-strand cDNA from all RNA. After uracil-DNA glycosylase treatment, a first 18-cycle PCR used universal primers M1SS and BC2_uni_R on all cDNA. The paper's processing steps were these. Normalization of each sample was performed by random selection of 1 million high-quality reads, each carrying a distinct molecular identifier. Instead of being binned into consensus sequences, reads with shared molecular identifiers were discarded. MiTCR, set to a Q25 quality threshold and the strictest error-elimination algorithm, was used for CDR3 identification, clonotype clustering and error correction. A nonparametric unseen species model with Euler transformation was used to estimate lower-bound total TCR beta diversity. TCRdb reanalyzed the raw reads on its own, using fastp at Q25 for trimming and MiXCR for clone calling, and kept in-frame beta chains. Here each entry gathers all rows of one CDR3 protein and keeps the most common genes and DNA. TCRdb's processing, not the authors', yielded these V and J calls. The sample table lists over 450,000 distinct CDR3 sequences, under 30% of them with a count of one. Jointly, the top ten make up just over 8.5% of the sample.

This sample was shared with a second study, whose subject was T cells of mothers and their children. Looking at the second paper: Nine systemically healthy Caucasian individuals, comprising three mothers and their six children, were included as donors. cDNA synthesis consumed the entire amount of extracted RNA, loaded at about 1.5 ug RNA in each 15 ul reaction. In the second PCR, the M1S primer introduced both the sample barcodes and 2-4 random nucleotides. More than 8.5 million TCR beta CDR3 reads were obtained from each mother, and 2.5 million to 3 million reads were obtained from each child. In both related and unrelated pairs, thymic selection shapes the output of TCR recombination in a similar way, with inherited differences having only a minor effect. Normalized repertoire overlap in related mother-child pairs was always slightly higher than in unrelated mother-child pairs, but the difference was never significant. No persistent microchimeric T cell clones were found, with a detection sensitivity of approximately 110 clones per million clonotypes. To look for features that set related mother-child pairs apart from unrelated individuals, the researchers ran deep NGS to compare the TCR beta repertoires of mothers and children. On average, the children were approximately 11 +/- 4 years old, while the mothers were about 40 +/- 4 years old. Libraries were sequenced on Illumina HiSeq 2000 with 100+100 nt paired-end reads after adapter ligation with NEBNext reagents. To prevent cross-contamination, the mother and child libraries were prepared a month apart and were sequenced in separate runs. Each donor had between roughly 450,000 and 2,100,000 distinct TCR beta clonotypes identified. Naive TCR beta clonotypes were estimated from low-frequency clonotypes matched to each donor's FACS-determined naive share, without sorting.

Sequences were obtained from blood. The chain is encoded by TRBV15 joined to TRBJ2-3, with 12 central nucleotides matching TRBD2. The receptor was derived from a boy aged 5-17 years in good health. In nucleotide form, the sequence is TGTGCCACCAGCAGAGTGGGCCTAGCGGGAGGGCGCACAGATACGCAGTATTTT. It translates to CATSRVGLAGGRTDTQYF.